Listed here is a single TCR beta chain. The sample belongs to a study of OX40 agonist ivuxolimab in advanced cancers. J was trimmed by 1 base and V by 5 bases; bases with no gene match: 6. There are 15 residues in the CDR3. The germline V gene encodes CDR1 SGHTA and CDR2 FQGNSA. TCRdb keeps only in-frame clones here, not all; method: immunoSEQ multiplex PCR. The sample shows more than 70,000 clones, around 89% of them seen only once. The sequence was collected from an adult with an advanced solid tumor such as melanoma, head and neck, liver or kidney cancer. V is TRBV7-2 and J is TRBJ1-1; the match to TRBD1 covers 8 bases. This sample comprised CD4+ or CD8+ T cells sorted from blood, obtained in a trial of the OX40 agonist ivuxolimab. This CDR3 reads CASSLGQGKNTEAFF. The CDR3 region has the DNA TGTGCCAGCAGCCTCGGACAGGGAAAGAACACTGAAGCTTTCTTT.